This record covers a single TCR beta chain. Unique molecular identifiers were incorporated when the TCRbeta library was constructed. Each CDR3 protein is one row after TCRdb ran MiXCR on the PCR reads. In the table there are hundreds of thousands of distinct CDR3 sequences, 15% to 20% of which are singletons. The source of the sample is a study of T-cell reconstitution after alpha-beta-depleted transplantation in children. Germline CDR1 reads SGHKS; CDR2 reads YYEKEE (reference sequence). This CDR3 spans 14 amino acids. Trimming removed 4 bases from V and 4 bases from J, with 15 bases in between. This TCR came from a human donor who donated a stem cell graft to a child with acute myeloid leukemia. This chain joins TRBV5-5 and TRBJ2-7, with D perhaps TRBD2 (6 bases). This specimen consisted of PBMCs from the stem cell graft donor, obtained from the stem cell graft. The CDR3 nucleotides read TGTGCCAGCAGCCAAGGGACCGGGAGATACGAGCAGTACTTC. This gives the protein CASSQGTGRYEQYF. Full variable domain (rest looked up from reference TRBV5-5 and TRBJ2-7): DAGVTQSPTHLIKTRGQQVTLRCSPISGHKSVSWYQQVLGQGPQFIFQYYEKEERGRGNFPDRFSARQFPNYSSELNVNALLLGDSALYLCASSQGTGRYEQYFGPGTRLTVT.